This TCR beta chain originates from a study of glioma-infiltrating T cells after dendritic cell vaccination (dated by TCRdb to the mid-2010s). Background for the entire study: The cohort included some 15 glioblastoma patients drawn from Phase I and II dendritic cell vaccination trials, of whom 9 were newly diagnosed and 6 had recurrent disease. Between about 2002 and 2013, the patients were given dendritic cell vaccination pulsed with autologous tumor lysate. The vaccine was prepared from monocyte-derived dendritic cells that were cultured for approximately seven days with IL-4 and GM-CSF and then pulsed overnight with autologous tumor lysate. Patients received three intradermal dendritic cell vaccine injections at biweekly intervals in the arm below the axilla. Deep sequencing of TCR beta CDR3 regions was used to quantify tumor-infiltrating lymphocyte content and compare tumor and blood repertoires in dendritic cell-vaccinated glioblastoma patients. Survival after dendritic cell vaccination was correlated with TCR sequencing metrics such as TIL content and the overlap between tumor and blood repertoires.

Explained via the paper, the time point label denotes: after dendritic cell vaccination, including at tumor progression/relapse. Selection of patients required sufficient residual fresh-frozen tumor tissue and over two years of available survival data. Although molecular status otherwise differed among the glioblastoma patients, no patient had an isocitrate dehydrogenase mutation. PBMC collection took place before vaccination, two weeks after the third vaccination, and at tumor progression if progression occurred. The Qiagen DNeasy Blood extraction Kit was used for extraction of genomic DNA. The CDR3 has 15 amino acids, counting the end cysteine and phenylalanine. Solely the CDR3 DNA is kept, with 45 bases framed from the first base. V drops 2 bases and J drops 6 bases, leaving 14 bases in between. Reading the germline V gene gives CDR1 MNHNS and CDR2 SASEGT. Broader findings and caveats from the paper: Longer time to progression and overall survival after dendritic cell vaccination were predicted by higher estimated pretreatment TIL content. The cohort was small and heterogeneous, with few patients having full blood and tumor sets and even fewer initial-recurrent tumor pairs. No direct relationship between TCR clonality and survival was found, suggesting that a diverse polyclonal response may matter. The three-group TCR overlap response model was described as speculative and requiring prospective validation.

The immunoSEQ assay amplified TCRB CDR3 regions from approximately 2 micrograms of genomic DNA, or from all available DNA when less than that amount was available. Multiplex PCR used 60 forward primers for TCR V beta segments and 13 reverse primers for J beta segments. To estimate reads per starting template, synthetic control templates were spiked into each sample at limiting dilution. Reads of 87 bp were generated by sequencing on the Illumina HiSeq System. Turning to the authors' computational methods: PCR and sequencing errors were removed by merging closely related sequences with a nearest neighbor algorithm. TCR overlap was measured as the percentage of unique tumor TCR beta sequences that were also present in the peripheral blood of the same patient. TCRdb re-hosts the immuneACCESS table, in-frame sequences only. Its copies lack some clones; in the studies checked, an unresolved V gene accounts for under half of them, and the cause for the rest is not known. V and J calls and clone size are as listed in that table; D and trimming were resolved from the DNA. For this sample there are tens of thousands of clones; more than 75% appear just once. The ten biggest clones cover more than 2% of the sample.

Turning to this clone: The clone's antigen remains unknown. Nothing much larger sits one base from this clone, and base qualities are not available.

This specimen consisted of blood, obtained after dendritic cell vaccination. The origin of this receptor is a human donor with glioblastoma. The chain was built from TRBV6-1 and TRBJ2-1; tentative D gene TRBD2, with 6 bases matching. The nucleotides are TGTGCCAGCAGTGAATATAGCGGCGTGGGCAATGAGCAGTTCTTC. Its protein reads: CASSEYSGVGNEQFF.